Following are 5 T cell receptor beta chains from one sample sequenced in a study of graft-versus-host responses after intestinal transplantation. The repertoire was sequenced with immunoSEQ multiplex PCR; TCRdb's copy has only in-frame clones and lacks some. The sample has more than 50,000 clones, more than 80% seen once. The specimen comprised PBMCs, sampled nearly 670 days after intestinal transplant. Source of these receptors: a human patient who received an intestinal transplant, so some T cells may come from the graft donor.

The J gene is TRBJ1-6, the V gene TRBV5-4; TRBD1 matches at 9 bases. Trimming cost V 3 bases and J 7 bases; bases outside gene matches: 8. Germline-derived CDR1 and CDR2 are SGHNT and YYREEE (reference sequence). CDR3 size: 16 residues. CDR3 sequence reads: CASSSARDRVNSPLHF. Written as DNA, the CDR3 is TGTGCCAGCAGCTCGGCCCGGGACAGGGTGAATTCACCCCTCCACTTT.

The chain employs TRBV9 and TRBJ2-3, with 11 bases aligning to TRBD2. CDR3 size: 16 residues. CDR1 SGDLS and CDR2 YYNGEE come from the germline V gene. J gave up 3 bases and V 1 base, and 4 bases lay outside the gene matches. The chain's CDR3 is CASSVSLAGGTDTQYF. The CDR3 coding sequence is TGTGCCAGCAGCGTATCCCTAGCGGGGGGAACAGATACGCAGTATTTT.

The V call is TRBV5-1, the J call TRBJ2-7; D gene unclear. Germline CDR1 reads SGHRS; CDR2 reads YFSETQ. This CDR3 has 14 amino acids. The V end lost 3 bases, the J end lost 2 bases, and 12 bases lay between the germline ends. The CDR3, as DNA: TGCGCCAGCAGCTCCCAAGACGGGCCCTACGAGCAGTACTTC. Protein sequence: CASSSQDGPYEQYF.

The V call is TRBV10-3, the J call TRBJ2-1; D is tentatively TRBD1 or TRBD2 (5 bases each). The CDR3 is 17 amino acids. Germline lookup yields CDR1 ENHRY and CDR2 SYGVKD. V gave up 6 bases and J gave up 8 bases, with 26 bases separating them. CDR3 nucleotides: TGTGCCATCAGGGCCGCCTTAAGACAGACTATTACGGATGAGCAGTTCTTC. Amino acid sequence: CAIRAALRQTITDEQFF.

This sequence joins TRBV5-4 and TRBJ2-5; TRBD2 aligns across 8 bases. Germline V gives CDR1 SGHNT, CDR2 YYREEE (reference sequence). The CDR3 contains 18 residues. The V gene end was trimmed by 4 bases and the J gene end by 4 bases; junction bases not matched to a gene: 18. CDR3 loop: CASSRPTGGGRDRETQYF. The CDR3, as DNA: TGTGCCAGCAGCCGACCCACCGGCGGGGGGAGGGACCGAGAGACCCAGTACTTC.